These 23 T cell receptor beta chains share one sample of origin, sequenced in a study of blood T cells in healthy people across ages. Through a sample-barcoded 5' primer and a J-beta primer mix, a second PCR was run for roughly 6 to 11 cycles. Each CDR3 protein is one row after TCRdb ran MiXCR on the 5' RACE reads. The table lists roughly 1.6 million distinct CDR3 sequences, about 31% of them singletons. The source material was blood. Receptor source: a woman under 40 in good health.

On this clonotype itself: A much larger clone differs by one base, so this may be a read error. The chain couples TRBV29-1 to TRBJ2-6, with D perhaps being TRBD1 or TRBD2 (5 bases each). The CDR3 has 16 amino acids. The V gene's germline CDR1 is SQVTM and CDR2 ANQGSEA. CDR3 region: CGVARDPLSGANVLTF. The CDR3 bases are TGCGGCGTTGCGAGGGACCCGCTCTCTGGGGCCAACGTCCTGACTTTC.

DNA of the CDR3: TGTGCCAGCAGACGATGGACTAGCGAGGATGCAGATACGCAGTATTTT. It codes for CASRRWTSEDADTQYF. V gene TRBV13 combines with J gene TRBJ2-3; 9 bases are a match to TRBD2. The V gene end was trimmed by 6 bases and the J gene end by 4 bases; junction bases not matched to a gene: 11. CDR1 is PRHDT and CDR2 is FYEKMQ in the germline V gene (reference sequence). This CDR3 is 16 amino acids long.

CDR3: CASSRDGTYQETQYF. In DNA form, the CDR3 reads TGTGCCAGCAGCCGGGACGGGACATATCAAGAGACCCAGTACTTC. The chain carries TRBV7-2 and TRBJ2-5; TRBD1 might be the D (6 bases). CDR1 is SGHTA and CDR2 is FQGNSA in the germline V gene. V gave up 5 bases and J gave up 2 bases, with 15 bases separating them. The CDR3 is made up of 15 amino acids.

The chain is built from TRBV2 and TRBJ2-1, with 8 bases aligning to TRBD1. V gave up 5 bases and J gave up 7 bases; unmatched junction bases: 7. CDR1 is SNHLY and CDR2 is FYNNEI in the germline V gene. This CDR3 is 14 amino acids long. The CDR3 here is CASSPGQAVNEQFF. CDR3 nucleotide sequence: TGTGCCAGCAGTCCGGGACAGGCTGTGAATGAGCAGTTCTTC.

The CDR3 DNA sequence: TGCAGTGCTAGAGTATGGCAGGGGTCCAGCGAGCAGTACTTC. It codes for CSARVWQGSSEQYF. This rearrangement joins TRBV20-1 to TRBJ2-5, with a possible D match to TRBD1 (6 bases). The last part of the DNA fits TRBJ2-7 better; the J call may be wrong. The length of the CDR3 is 14 residues. Germline values: CDR1 DFQATT, CDR2 SNEGSKA (reference sequence).

There are a few counts of this clonotype. The chain couples TRBV3-1 to TRBJ1-2; no reliable D call. The CDR3 spans 13 residues. V gave up 0 bases and J gave up 10 bases, with 12 bases separating them. In germline, CDR1 is LGHDT, CDR2 YNNKEL (reference sequence). The CDR3, as DNA: TGTGCCAGCAGCCAAGATGGTGGAGAAATCTACACCTTC. As protein: CASSQDGGEIYTF.

The table lists this clonotype with a few counts. The chain couples TRBV20-1 to TRBJ2-7, with 9 bases that match TRBD2. The CDR3 contains 15 residues. V lost 0 bases, J lost 5 bases, and 8 bases stayed unmatched. Germline CDR1 is DFQATT and CDR2 is SNEGSKA (reference sequence). CDR3 sequence reads: CSARDFGGRADEQYF. CDR3 nucleotide sequence: TGCAGTGCTAGAGATTTTGGCGGGAGGGCGGACGAGCAGTACTTC.

The V gene is TRBV12-3 or TRBV12-4, the J gene TRBJ2-3; D perhaps matches TRBD2 (6 bases). Trimming removed 2 bases at V and 0 bases at J, with 12 bases between. The CDR3 consists of 16 residues. The CDR3 loop is CASSLFRGGSTDTQYF. The CDR3 nucleotides read TGTGCCAGCAGTTTATTTCGGGGAGGAAGCACAGATACGCAGTATTTT.

Comment on this clonotype: One end of the junction is discordant with germline, which a read error may explain. This rearrangement joins TRBV20-1 to TRBJ2-2; a possible D gene is TRBD2 (6 bases). This CDR3 contains 12 residues. Germline-derived CDR1 and CDR2 are DFQATT and SNEGSKA (reference sequence). The CDR3, as DNA: TGCAGTGCTAGACGCCTAGACGGGGGGCTGTTTTTT. This sequence encodes CSARRLDGGLFF.

A few counts support this clonotype. This chain connects TRBV7-3 to TRBJ2-1; 7 bases are a match to TRBD2. CDR1 and CDR2 from the germline V gene are SGHTA and FQGTGA. The CDR3 totals 15 residues. The ends lost 3 bases at V and 5 bases at J; junction bases unmatched: 7. The CDR3 region has the DNA TGTGCCAGCAGCTTGCAGGGAGGGCTTAACAATGAGCAGTTCTTC. It specifies CASSLQGGLNNEQFF.

This clonotype was observed a few times. This chain uses TRBV9 with TRBJ2-7; TRBD2 matches 10 bases. The CDR3 is 15 amino acids. J lost 3 bases, V lost 4 bases, and 7 bases had no gene match. Germline lookup yields CDR1 SGDLS and CDR2 YYNGEE. CDR3 nucleotide sequence: TGTGCCAGCAGCCCCTTAGCGGGAGGAATCTACGAGCAGTACTTC. Translating it yields CASSPLAGGIYEQYF.

This clonotype turned up a few times. A junction boundary mismatches the germline segment, possibly from a read error. This sequence joins TRBV5-6 and TRBJ2-2; D is unresolved. The CDR3 spans 16 residues. Germline V CDR1 and CDR2: SGHDT, YYEEEE. This CDR3 is CASSLYRVGNTGELFF. The CDR3 coding sequence is TGTGCCAGTAGCTTATACAGAGTTGGGAACACCGGGGAGCTGTTTTTT.

The J gene is TRBJ2-7, the V gene TRBV2, with D perhaps given as TRBD1 or TRBD2 (5 bases each). Trimming removed 10 bases at V and 0 bases at J, with 19 bases between. Germline V lookup: CDR1 SNHLY, CDR2 FYNNEI. The CDR3 has 15 amino acids. The CDR3 reads CAILRGLGASYEQYF. Written as DNA, the CDR3 is TGTGCCATCCTCCGGGGCTTAGGGGCCTCCTACGAGCAGTACTTC. Drawing the rest from reference TRBV2 and TRBJ2-7, the complete variable domain is EPEVTQTPSHQVTQMGQEVILRCVPISNHLYFYWYRQILGQKVEFLVSFYNNEISEKSEIFDDQFSVERPDGSNFTLKIRSTKLEDSAMYFCAILRGLGASYEQYFGPGTRLTVT.

Written as DNA, the CDR3 is TGTGCCAGTAGCAAGGCCAGTGGGACCCAGTACTTC. It yields the protein CASSKASGTQYF. V usage is TRBV19 and J usage is TRBJ2-5; D call uncertain. The germline V gene has CDR1 LNHDA and CDR2 SQIVND (reference sequence). Deletions cut 6 bases from V and 7 bases from J, with 12 bases between. The CDR3 is 12 residues long.

The V call is TRBV12-3 or TRBV12-4, the J call TRBJ2-3, with D perhaps TRBD2 (6 bases). V was pared by 3 bases and J by 11 bases, with 21 bases between. The CDR3 contains 15 residues. The CDR3 spells CASSFGSRGEAWQYF. CDR3 nucleotide sequence: TGTGCCAGCAGTTTCGGGTCTCGCGGGGAGGCGTGGCAGTATTTT.

This clonotype was seen a few times. The J gene is TRBJ2-7, the V gene TRBV5-4; 12 positions match TRBD1. CDR1 is SGHNT and CDR2 is YYREEE in the germline V gene (reference sequence). This CDR3 has 20 residues. The V gene end was trimmed by 3 bases and the J gene end by 3 bases; junction bases not matched to a gene: 19. The CDR3 loop reads CASSYGRPGQGASDHYEQYF. Here the CDR3 DNA reads TGTGCCAGCAGCTATGGTCGTCCGGGACAGGGGGCGTCTGACCACTACGAGCAGTACTTC. Full variable domain (rest looked up from reference TRBV5-4 and TRBJ2-7): ETGVTQSPTHLIKTRGQQVTLRCSSQSGHNTVSWYQQALGQGPQFIFQYYREEENGRGNFPPRFSGLQFPNYSSELNVNALELDDSALYLCASSYGRPGQGASDHYEQYFGPGTRLTVT.

J is TRBJ2-5 and V is TRBV4-1; D is possibly TRBD1 (5 bases). The V and J ends lost 6 bases and 7 bases respectively, with 15 bases between them. The germline CDR1 and CDR2 sequences are MGHRA and YSYEKL. The CDR3 has 13 amino acids. The CDR3 DNA sequence: TGCGCCAGCAGAGGGGCGGCCCCCGGGACCCAGTACTTC. Amino acid sequence: CASRGAAPGTQYF.

This clonotype has at least ten counts. The chain combines TRBV12-3 or TRBV12-4 with TRBJ2-6, with 14 bases that match TRBD2. The CDR3 consists of 20 residues. The V segment lost 4 bases and the J segment 0 bases; nucleotides outside the gene matches: 8. The CDR3 loop reads CASSYGLAGGVNSGANVLTF. The CDR3 nucleotides read TGTGCCAGCAGTTATGGACTAGCGGGAGGCGTAAACTCTGGGGCCAACGTCCTGACTTTC.

The chain recombines TRBV28 with TRBJ1-1; D is uncertain. Germline V gene sequence: CDR1 MDHEN, CDR2 SYDVKM. V was pared by 2 bases and J by 2 bases, with 6 bases between. CDR3 length equals 13 residues. As DNA, the CDR3 is TGTGCCAGCAGTTTACATACTAACACTGAAGCTTTCTTT. Its translation is CASSLHTNTEAFF. The variable domain in full, completed from reference TRBV28 and TRBJ1-1, reads DVKVTQSSRYLVKRTGEKVFLECVQDMDHENMFWYRQDPGLGLRLIYFSYDVKMKEKGDIPEGYSVSREKKERFSLILESASTNQTSMYLCASSLHTNTEAFFGQGTRLTVV.

The chain is built from TRBV15 and TRBJ1-2; D unclear. V was shortened by 5 bases and J by 1 base, with 5 bases between the two germline ends. This CDR3 has 12 amino acids. The germline V gene encodes CDR1 LNHNV and CDR2 YYDKDF (reference sequence). CDR3 in DNA: TGTGCCACCAGCGCGAATAACTATGGCTACACCTTC. Translated, it gives CATSANNYGYTF.

This chain connects TRBV7-9 to TRBJ1-6; possibly TRBD1 for D (6 bases). Per the germline V gene, CDR1 is SEHNR and CDR2 is FQNEAQ (reference sequence). The CDR3 has 16 residues. The V and J ends lost 5 bases and 10 bases respectively, with 21 bases between them. The CDR3 DNA reads as TGTGCCAGCAGCCCCCGGCAGCCAGGGGAAAACTCACCCCTCCACTTT. Its translation is CASSPRQPGENSPLHF.

The chain recombines TRBV20-1 with TRBJ2-2, with a weak D call TRBD1 (6 bases). V was clipped by 5 bases and J by 5 bases, with 21 bases between them. The germline CDR1 and CDR2 sequences are DFQATT and SNEGSKA (reference sequence). The CDR3 sequence is 16 residues long. CDR3 nucleotides: TGCAGTGCTCCGCCCCTTGGGCAGGGGAAAACCGGGGAGCTGTTTTTT. This gives the protein CSAPPLGQGKTGELFF.

The rearrangement links TRBV20-1 to TRBJ2-1, with 10 bases fitting TRBD1. The CDR3 covers 15 residues. Per the germline V gene, CDR1 is DFQATT and CDR2 is SNEGSKA (reference sequence). V gave up 8 bases and J gave up 8 bases; unmatched junction bases: 15. The CDR3 protein is CSSKRPGQGIDEQFF. The CDR3 bases are TGCAGTTCAAAACGCCCGGGACAGGGGATCGATGAGCAGTTCTTC.